Listed here are 18 T cell receptor beta chains from one sample, sequenced in a study of cytomegalovirus exposure and HLA in healthy donors. Assay used: immunoSEQ multiplex PCR; TCRdb lists only in-frame clones, some missing. Among around 150,000 clones listed, 85% to 90% were seen once. Input material: PBMCs. Receptor source: a woman aged 25 to 45 in good health and CMV-seronegative.

J is TRBJ2-3 and V is TRBV19, with 9 bases fitting TRBD2. Germline lookup yields CDR1 LNHDA and CDR2 SQIVND (reference sequence). The CDR3 runs 14 residues. The trim removed 7 bases at V and 6 bases at J, leaving 8 bases unmatched. The DNA of the CDR3 is TGTGCCAGTAATCGCGGGAGGGAGAGGGATACGCAGTATTTT. Encoded protein: CASNRGRERDTQYF.

The gene calls are TRBV7-6 and TRBJ2-7; 8 bases agree with TRBD1. The CDR3 loop spans 17 amino acids. Germline trimming cut 5 bases from V and 2 bases from J; bases unmatched to any gene: 14. CDR1 is SGHVS, CDR2 FNYEAQ, per germline. The CDR3 region is CASSAQGQGFATYEQYF. The CDR3 DNA sequence: TGTGCCAGCAGCGCGCAAGGACAGGGTTTCGCTACCTACGAGCAGTACTTC.

The rearrangement joins TRBV10-3 to TRBJ1-1; a possible D gene is TRBD1 (5 bases). Germline CDR1 and CDR2: ENHRY and SYGVKD. This CDR3 spans 13 amino acids. CDR3 DNA sequence: TGTGCTGTATGGGACTCAACCACCACTGAAGCTTTCTTT. Translated, it gives CAVWDSTTTEAFF.

This clone occurred a few times. The V and J genes are TRBV10-3 and TRBJ2-1; 9 bases agree with TRBD1. Germline CDR1 ENHRY, CDR2 SYGVKD. This CDR3 is built from 15 residues. V was clipped by 6 bases and J by 2 bases; unmatched bases: 5. CDR3: CAIRIQGAPYNEQFF. CDR3 in DNA: TGTGCCATCAGGATACAGGGGGCGCCCTACAATGAGCAGTTCTTC.

V usage is TRBV10-3 and J usage is TRBJ1-2; D call uncertain. The germline V and J ends were trimmed by 3 bases and 4 bases, with 9 bases remaining between them. This CDR3 has 13 residues. The V gene's germline CDR1 is ENHRY and CDR2 SYGVKD. The CDR3 protein is CAISEVQFYGYTF. CDR3 in DNA: TGTGCCATCAGTGAAGTACAGTTCTATGGCTACACCTTC.

In its sample, this clone was seen a few times. The chain couples TRBV9 to TRBJ2-2, with D unresolved. The germline V gene encodes CDR1 SGDLS and CDR2 YYNGEE. The CDR3 runs to 14 residues. V was trimmed by 0 bases and J by 3 bases, leaving 6 bases between them. CDR3 loop: CASSVAYYTGELFF. CDR3 bases: TGTGCCAGCAGCGTAGCGTATTACACCGGGGAGCTGTTTTTT.

In DNA form, the CDR3 reads TGTGCTAGTGGTTTGCCGACTAGCGGGGGGGCCGGGGAGCTGTTTTTT. Translated: CASGLPTSGGAGELFF. V is TRBV12-5 and J is TRBJ2-2; 14 bases are a match to TRBD2. The CDR3 is 16 residues long. The V gene's germline CDR1 is LGHNT and CDR2 FRNRAP. J gave up 6 bases and V 2 bases, and 2 bases lay outside the gene matches.

This clone occurred once. This chain links TRBV7-3 with TRBJ1-2; possibly TRBD1 for D (6 bases). In germline, CDR1 is SGHTA, CDR2 FQGTGA. V was pared by 3 bases and J by 5 bases, with 13 bases between. This CDR3 is built from 14 residues. The CDR3 spells CASSFNREGYGYTF. In nucleotides, the CDR3 is TGTGCCAGCAGCTTTAACAGGGAGGGTTATGGCTACACCTTC.

The rearrangement joins TRBV13 to TRBJ2-7, with D possibly being TRBD1 (6 bases). Per the germline V gene, CDR1 is PRHDT and CDR2 is FYEKMQ (reference sequence). Trimming pared 9 bases from V and 5 bases from J, leaving 23 bases between. This CDR3 spans 15 amino acids. The CDR3 DNA follows: TGTGCCAGTACGTGGGGGCAGGGGTATTCTAACGAGCAGTACTTC. Amino acid sequence: CASTWGQGYSNEQYF.

The chain employs TRBV30 and TRBJ2-7; the D is unclear. The ends were cut back, 0 bases at V and 5 bases at J, with 8 bases in the middle. The CDR3 has 12 residues. Germline loops: CDR1 GTSNPN, CDR2 SVGIG (reference sequence). The CDR3 protein is CAWSVSADEQYF. CDR3 DNA: TGTGCCTGGAGTGTTTCTGCCGACGAGCAGTACTTC.

This chain links TRBV7-2 with TRBJ2-2; D is unclear. Germline CDR1 reads SGHTA; CDR2 reads FQGNSA. The CDR3 is made up of 15 amino acids. V lost 1 base and J lost 6, with 12 bases in between. The CDR3 coding sequence is TGTGCCAGCAGCTTAGATAGAATCGGCTCCGGGGAGCTGTTTTTT. Translated: CASSLDRIGSGELFF.

This clone was seen only a few times. This chain joins TRBV27 and TRBJ1-5, with 10 bases aligning to TRBD1. Germline V gene lookup returns CDR1 MNHEY and CDR2 SMNVEV (reference sequence). CDR3 length equals 14 residues. With 7 bases clipped from V and 8 bases from J, the junction kept 8 bases outside the gene matches. CDR3 sequence (DNA): TGTGCCAGCAAACCGGGACAGGGGAGGAAGCCCCAGCATTTT. This translates into CASKPGQGRKPQHF.

This chain links TRBV19 with TRBJ1-1; D unresolved. Trimming took off 6 bases at V and 4 bases at J, with 15 bases between the two ends. This CDR3 spans 14 amino acids. Germline lookup yields CDR1 LNHDA and CDR2 SQIVND (reference sequence). The DNA for the CDR3 is TGTGCCAGTAGACCCCTCACCGGGGTCACTGAAGCTTTCTTT. This encodes CASRPLTGVTEAFF.

The J gene is TRBJ1-1, the V gene TRBV28; D remains ambiguous. The V end lost 5 bases, the J end lost 1 base, and 11 bases lay between the germline ends. Germline values: CDR1 MDHEN, CDR2 SYDVKM. The CDR3 consists of 14 residues. The CDR3 protein is CASSPRTRNTEAFF. As DNA, the CDR3 is TGTGCCAGCAGTCCCCGGACGAGGAACACTGAAGCTTTCTTT.

The rearrangement joins TRBV4-3 to TRBJ2-7; D is possibly TRBD2 (6 bases). The V and J ends lost 1 base and 1 base respectively, with 17 bases between them. CDR1 and CDR2 from the germline V gene are LGHNA and YSLEER. This CDR3 comprises 17 residues. The CDR3 sequence is CASSQGPGLKESYEQYF. The DNA of the CDR3 is TGCGCCAGCAGCCAAGGACCGGGACTTAAGGAATCCTACGAGCAGTACTTC.

V and J are TRBV6-5 and TRBJ2-1; perhaps TRBD2 as D (6 bases). V was pared by 2 bases and J by 7 bases, with 15 bases between. The V gene's germline CDR1 is MNHEY and CDR2 SVGAGI. The CDR3 totals 15 residues. CDR3 sequence: CASSYAGPPRNEQFF. For the CDR3, the DNA is TGTGCCAGCAGTTACGCGGGACCTCCTCGGAATGAGCAGTTCTTC.

The rearrangement uses TRBV5-1 and TRBJ2-7; 8 bases line up with TRBD2. The CDR3 contains 15 residues. Germline assignment: CDR1 SGHRS and CDR2 YFSETQ. The trim removed 0 bases at V and 2 bases at J, leaving 4 bases unmatched. CDR3 sequence reads: CASSLVGGGPYEQYF. DNA of the CDR3: TGCGCCAGCAGCTTGGTTGGCGGGGGGCCCTACGAGCAGTACTTC.

CDR3 sequence (DNA): TGTGCCAGCACCCAACAGAGGGGGGCAGGTACCGGGGAGCTGTTTTTT. This gives the protein CASTQQRGAGTGELFF. The chain recombines TRBV13 with TRBJ2-2; D is perhaps TRBD1 or TRBD2 (6 bases each). The germline gives CDR1 PRHDT, CDR2 FYEKMQ (reference sequence). V gave up 7 bases and J gave up 5 bases, with 20 bases separating them. The CDR3 spans 16 residues.